The rows below give T cell receptor beta chains drawn from one sample of a study of graft-versus-host responses after intestinal transplantation. The method was immunoSEQ multiplex PCR; TCRdb's version includes in-frame clones alone and lacks a portion of them. The sample comprises thousands of clones, roughly 29% of which are singletons, and around 5% rests with the top ten. This specimen was alloreactive CD4+ T cells from a mixed lymphocyte reaction culture, taken before intestinal transplant. The origin of the receptors is a human patient who received an intestinal transplant. CDR3s include the opening cysteine and the closing phenylalanine or tryptophan. A D gene is named only where the DNA matches it firmly. Part of the rows lack a size; the others show once, few, many or a class for expanded clones.

DNA,CDR3,V,J,size,D
TGTGCCAGCACCTGGACAGGGAGGGAGACTGAAGCTTTCTTT,CASTWTGRETEAFF,TRBV6-5,TRBJ1-1,.,TRBD1
TGTGCCAGCAGTGCTAGCGGGAACTACAATGAGCAGTTCTTC,CASSASGNYNEQFF,TRBV2,TRBJ2-1,once,TRBD2
TGTGCCAGCAGCCCGGGACAGTCCTACGAGCAGTACTTC,CASSPGQSYEQYF,TRBV4-2,TRBJ2-7,few,TRBD1
TGTGCCAGCAGCAAGACCGACAGACAGAATTCACCCCTCCACTTT,CASSKTDRQNSPLHF,TRBV7-6,TRBJ1-6,medium-sized,.
TGTGCCAGCAGTCCTAGCGGGGGGGCTTACAATGAGCAGTTCTTC,CASSPSGGAYNEQFF,TRBV6-5,TRBJ2-1,.,TRBD2
TGTGCCAGCAGCCTTGGACAGACCACTGAAGCTTTCTTT,CASSLGQTTEAFF,TRBV5-4,TRBJ1-1,.,.
TGCGCCAGCAGTTTAGCGGGGGGTTACGAGCAGTACTTC,CASSLAGGYEQYF,TRBV4-1,TRBJ2-7,.,TRBD2
TGCGCCAGCAGTGAGACCAAACTAGCGGGGGAAGACAATGAGCAGTTCTTC,CASSETKLAGEDNEQFF,TRBV10-1,TRBJ2-1,medium-sized,TRBD2
TGTGCCAGCAGCCTCCCCCGCAGGGGTTCTGCCAAAGGGACTGGGGCCAACGTCCTGACTTTC,CASSLPRRGSAKGTGANVLTF,TRBV7-3,TRBJ2-6,few,.
TGTGCCAGCAGTTACCAAGCGGGGGCCTCCTACGAGCAGTACTTC,CASSYQAGASYEQYF,TRBV10-3,TRBJ2-7,.,TRBD2
TGTGCCAGCAGTGGTGACAGGCCCCTCTCCTACGAGCAGTACTTC,CASSGDRPLSYEQYF,TRBV2,TRBJ2-7,.,.
TGTGCCAGCAGCTTAGCGCTAGCGGGGGGGCAAGAGACCCAGTACTTC,CASSLALAGGQETQYF,TRBV7-9,TRBJ2-5,few,TRBD2
TGTGCCAGCAGTGAGACACCTTCCCAGCCCCAGCATTTT,CASSETPSQPQHF,TRBV6-5,TRBJ1-5,medium-sized,.
TGTGCCAGCAGTTTTGCGGGGAGTGGCGAAAAACTGTTTTTT,CASSFAGSGEKLFF,TRBV28,TRBJ1-4,few,.
TGTGCCAGCAGTACTACCTCTGGAAACACCATATATTTT,CASSTTSGNTIYF,TRBV6-1,TRBJ1-3,medium-sized,.
TGTGCCTGGTCCGGGGGTTCCGGGGAGCTGTTTTTT,CAWSGGSGELFF,TRBV30,TRBJ2-2,medium-sized,.
TGCGCCAGCAGCTTGCAGGGACTCGGCACCGGGGAGCTGTTTTTT,CASSLQGLGTGELFF,TRBV5-1,TRBJ2-2,medium-sized,.
TGCAGCGTTGAAGGGACTAGCGGGACAGAGCAGTTCTTC,CSVEGTSGTEQFF,TRBV29-1,TRBJ2-1,.,TRBD2
TGTGCCTGGAGTCGAGACAGGGGGCGGAATGGCTACACCTTC,CAWSRDRGRNGYTF,TRBV30,TRBJ1-2,medium-sized,TRBD1
TGTGCCAGCAGTTTATGGCCAGGGGTTGGTTGGGGCTACACCTTC,CASSLWPGVGWGYTF,TRBV28,TRBJ1-2,.,.